The entry that follows covers one T cell receptor beta chain sequence. Its antigen is currently unknown. This sample is part of a study of T cell responses to AZD1222 COVID-19 vaccine. Study conclusions and caveats: Repertoires in all cases were sampled only once the peak T cell response had passed. Spike-specific TCR breadth and depth rose after two AZD1222 doses.

This CDR3 has 15 amino acids. Germline assignment: CDR1 MGHRA and CDR2 YSYEKL. V was clipped by 0 bases and J by 5 bases, with 13 bases between them. Sequencing used immunoSEQ multiplex PCR; TCRdb keeps in-frame clones, though not all of them. The sample gives around 160,000 clones, 75% to 95% of which show up once; 2.5% to 3% is in the top ten. The V call is TRBV4-1, the J call TRBJ1-1; no firm D call. The receptor's source is an adult in good health. The source material was peripheral blood, sampled on day 0 of MenACWY control vaccination. CDR3 residues: CASSQDSTDWTEAFF. CDR3 DNA: TGCGCCAGCAGCCAAGATAGTACCGATTGGACTGAAGCTTTCTTT.